This TCR beta chain is drawn from a study of beta chain features in type 1 diabetes. Investigators reverse transcribed all isolated RNA, so they sequenced expressed TCRB transcripts. The protocol was immunoSEQ multiplex PCR, while the TCRdb copy is restricted to in-frame clones and leaves out a portion. Among about 360,000 clones listed, roughly 12% were seen once. Trimming took off 5 bases at V and 5 bases at J, with 13 bases between the two ends. The CDR3 loop spans 14 amino acids. The germline V gene has CDR1 MDHEN and CDR2 SYDVKM. This clonotype was sampled from a man aged 18-30 years in good health. This chain links TRBV28 with TRBJ1-5; perhaps TRBD1 as D (6 bases). Sequencing was done on a sample of naive CD4+ T cells from blood. The CDR3 loop is CASSPIYRDQPQHF. CDR3 nucleotide sequence: TGTGCCAGCAGTCCAATCTACAGGGATCAGCCCCAGCATTTT.